Shown below are 8 T cell receptor beta chains from a single sample sequenced in a study of blood T cell repertoires in COVID-19. Here immunoSEQ multiplex PCR was the method, and the copy in TCRdb shows in-frame clones only, minus some. The sample lists a few hundred thousand clones; around 82% were seen once. The sequencing input was peripheral blood. These receptors came from a human donor in a cohort sampled during active COVID-19.

The rearrangement joins TRBV28 to TRBJ1-2; the match to TRBD1 covers 8 bases. Germline CDR1 reads MDHEN; CDR2 reads SYDVKM. The CDR3 runs to 15 residues. Germline trimming cut 2 bases from V and 3 bases from J; bases unmatched to any gene: 5. The chain's CDR3 is CASSLPGTGDYGYTF. The CDR3 DNA reads TGTGCCAGCAGTTTACCCGGGACAGGAGACTATGGCTACACCTTC.

This clone was counted only a few times. J is TRBJ2-3 and V is TRBV11-3; 12 positions match TRBD2. V trimming: 5 bases; J trimming: 2 bases; junction bases outside the gene matches: 5. CDR1 SGHNT and CDR2 YENEEA come from the germline V gene. The CDR3 length is 16 residues. The CDR3 bases are TGTGCCAGCAGCCGCGGACTAGCGGGATTCACAGATACGCAGTATTTT. Translated, it gives CASSRGLAGFTDTQYF.

This rearrangement joins TRBV6-1 to TRBJ2-2; a weak D match, TRBD1 (6 bases). The V gene's germline CDR1 is MNHNS and CDR2 SASEGT. This CDR3 is built from 16 residues. V gave up 2 bases and J gave up 4 bases, with 14 bases separating them. The CDR3 coding sequence is TGTGCCAGCAGTGAACTGGCAGGGGTGGCCACCGGGGAGCTGTTTTTT. Its protein product is CASSELAGVATGELFF.

The V call is TRBV5-1, the J call TRBJ2-1; TRBD2 agrees at 11 bases. Germline CDR1 and CDR2: SGHRS and YFSETQ. V dropped 5 bases and J dropped 5; count of bases not matched to a gene: 6. CDR3 length equals 15 residues. In DNA, the CDR3 is TGCGCCAGCAGACCGACTAGCGGGGTAAACAATGAGCAGTTCTTC. Its protein is CASRPTSGVNNEQFF.

The chain carries TRBV6-1 and TRBJ2-7; unclear D gene. V lost 3 bases and J 2 bases, leaving 8 bases between the germline ends. The CDR3 extends over 13 amino acids. Germline lookup yields CDR1 MNHNS and CDR2 SASEGT. CDR3 in amino acids: CASSDVFTYEQYF. The CDR3 DNA reads TGTGCCAGCAGTGACGTATTTACCTACGAGCAGTACTTC.

The chain carries TRBV20-1 and TRBJ1-6; no reliable D call. Looked up from germline, CDR1 is DFQATT and CDR2 is SNEGSKA (reference sequence). The CDR3 covers 13 residues. V was shortened by 3 bases and J by 6 bases, with 9 bases between the two germline ends. Written as DNA, the CDR3 is TGCAGTGCTAGTGGGGAGACTAATTCACCCCTCCACTTT. It yields the protein CSASGETNSPLHF.

This chain joins TRBV6-6 and TRBJ2-5, with D possibly matching TRBD2 (6 bases). This CDR3 contains 12 residues. V gave up 3 bases and J gave up 5 bases, with 7 bases separating them. Germline CDR1 and CDR2: MNHNY and SVGAGI (reference sequence). CDR3 residues: CASSYRGETQYF. CDR3 bases: TGTGCCAGCAGTTATCGGGGGGAGACCCAGTACTTC.

The CDR3 sequence: CASSLGGDLYNEQFF. The DNA of the CDR3 is TGTGCCAGCAGCTTGGGGGGCGACCTCTACAATGAGCAGTTCTTC. The rearrangement links TRBV5-4 to TRBJ2-1; D might be TRBD1 (5 bases). This CDR3 contains 15 residues. V was cut by 0 bases and J by 3 bases, with 10 bases left in between. The germline V gene encodes CDR1 SGHNT and CDR2 YYREEE (reference sequence).